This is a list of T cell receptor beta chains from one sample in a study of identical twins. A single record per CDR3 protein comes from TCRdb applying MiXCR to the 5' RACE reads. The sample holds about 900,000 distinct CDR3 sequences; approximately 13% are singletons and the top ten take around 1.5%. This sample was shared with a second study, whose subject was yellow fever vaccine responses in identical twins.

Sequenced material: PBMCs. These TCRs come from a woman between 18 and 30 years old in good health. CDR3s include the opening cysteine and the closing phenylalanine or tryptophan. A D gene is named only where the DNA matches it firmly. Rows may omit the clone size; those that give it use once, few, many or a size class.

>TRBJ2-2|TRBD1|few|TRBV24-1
TGTGCCACCAGTGACCACGGGACAGCGACGAACACCGGGGAGCTGTTTTTT
CATSDHGTATNTGELFF
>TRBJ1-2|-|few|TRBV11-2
TGTGCCAGCAGCTTAGATGGGACATTTTCAGATGGCTACACCTTC
CASSLDGTFSDGYTF
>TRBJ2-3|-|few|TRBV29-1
TGCAGCGTTGGGGGTCTGGGGGCAAGGGGCACAGATACGCAGTATTTT
CSVGGLGARGTDTQYF
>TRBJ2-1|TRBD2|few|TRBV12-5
TGTGCTAGTGGTTCCACCGGACTAGCGGGAGTTTCATACAATGAGCAGTTCTTC
CASGSTGLAGVSYNEQFF
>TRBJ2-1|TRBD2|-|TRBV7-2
TGTGCCAGCAGCCAAAGGTCTAGCGGGAGGGGAGGTGAGCAGTTCTTC
CASSQRSSGRGGEQFF
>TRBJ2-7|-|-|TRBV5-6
TGTGCCAGCAGCTTGCCAGGGAACTGGGAGCAGTACTTC
CASSLPGNWEQYF
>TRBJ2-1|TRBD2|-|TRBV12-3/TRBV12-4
TGTGCCAGCATAGCGGGAGGAGGCTACAATGAGCAGTTCTTC
CASIAGGGYNEQFF
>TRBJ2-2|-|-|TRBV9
TGTGCCAGCAGCGTAGAGGAGTGGGTTGCCGGGGAGCTGTTTTTT
CASSVEEWVAGELFF
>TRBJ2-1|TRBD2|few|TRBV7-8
TGTGCCAGCAGCTTACGGACTAGCGGGGGGCTCCTGAATGAGCAGTTCTTC
CASSLRTSGGLLNEQFF
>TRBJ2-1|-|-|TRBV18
TGTGCCAGCTCACCACCTCTTGAGAGGCAGTTCTTC
CASSPPLERQFF
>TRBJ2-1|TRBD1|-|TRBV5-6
TGTGCCAGCAGCTTGCAGGGGGCGCAGTTCTTC
CASSLQGAQFF
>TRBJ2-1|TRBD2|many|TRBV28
TGTGCCAGCACCATACTAGCGGGAGGACGGAATGAGCAGTTCTTC
CASTILAGGRNEQFF
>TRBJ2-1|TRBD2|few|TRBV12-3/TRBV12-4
TGTGCCAGCAGTTTGAGCGGGGGGCCCAACAATGAGCAGTTCTTC
CASSLSGGPNNEQFF
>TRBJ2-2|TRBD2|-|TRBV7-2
TGTGCCAACAGAGCGGGAAACACCGGGGAGCTGTTTTTT
CANRAGNTGELFF
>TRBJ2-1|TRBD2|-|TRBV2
TGTGCCAGCAACCAGGGACTAGCGGGGGGGCCTAGCTCCTACAATGAGCAGTTCTTC
CASNQGLAGGPSSYNEQFF
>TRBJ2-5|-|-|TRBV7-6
TGTGCCAGCAGCTGGTCCCAAGAGACCCAGTACTTC
CASSWSQETQYF
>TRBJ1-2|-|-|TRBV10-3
TGTGCCATCAGTGAGTCGGCGGGAAATAACTATGGCTACACCTTC
CAISESAGNNYGYTF
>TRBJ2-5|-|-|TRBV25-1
TGTGCCAGCAGTGATTGGAGACGAGAGACCCAGTACTTC
CASSDWRRETQYF